This TCR beta chain was sequenced in a study of beta chain features in type 1 diabetes. Background on the study: Patients were similar to healthy donors in age and gender (as well as in cell yields).

This clone was counted a few times. Antigen: not known. The same CDR3 arises from other DNA sequences in this sample as well. Whole-study findings and limits: VDJ junctions from type 1 diabetes patients carried fewer insertions and larger deletions. People with Type 1 diabetes carried modestly yet significantly shorter TCRB CDR3s in all four CD4+ subsets.

The authors obtained over 98% purity in all sorted populations. The CDR3 has 16 amino acids. Germline V lookup: CDR1 SGHTA, CDR2 FQGNSA. Unmatched junction bases numbered 1, after V lost 2 bases and J lost 4 bases. Every isolated RNA sample was fully reverse transcribed, so sequencing captured expressed TCRB transcripts. Sequencing used immunoSEQ multiplex PCR; TCRdb keeps in-frame clones, though not all of them. The sample carries 250,000 to 350,000 clones, approximately 15% recorded once. This chain uses TRBV7-2 with TRBJ2-1; 14 bases line up with TRBD2. The source material was central memory CD4+ T cells from blood. The clonotype originates from a man in his thirties or forties in good health. The CDR3 region is CASSLRTSGGYNEQFF. CDR3 in DNA: TGTGCCAGCAGCTTAAGGACTAGCGGGGGGTACAATGAGCAGTTCTTC.